The 8 T cell receptor beta chains below come from one sample, sequenced in a study of blood T cell repertoires in COVID-19. The method was immunoSEQ multiplex PCR; TCRdb's version includes in-frame clones alone and lacks a portion of them. The table shows approximately 150,000 clones, with roughly 77% occurring only once. Sequenced material: peripheral blood. These TCRs come from a man between 60 and 75 years old with acute or convalescent COVID-19.

This clone was counted a few times. The chain recombines TRBV30 with TRBJ1-5, with D perhaps matching TRBD1 (6 bases). V was cut by 2 bases and J by 5 bases, with 13 bases left in between. Germline lookup yields CDR1 GTSNPN and CDR2 SVGIG (reference sequence). The CDR3 extends over 14 amino acids. DNA of the CDR3: TGTGCCTGGAGTCTCGGGACACTCGATCAGCCCCAGCATTTT. It encodes CAWSLGTLDQPQHF.

The genes are TRBV5-1 and TRBJ2-3; the match to TRBD2 covers 8 bases. V trimming: 5 bases; J trimming: 2 bases; junction bases outside the gene matches: 25. From germline, CDR1 is SGHRS and CDR2 YFSETQ. This CDR3 has 21 amino acids. The CDR3 DNA sequence: TGCGCCAGCAGTTTCCGCCAATTCTTCGCGGGAGGCCTCGAGCACACAGATACGCAGTATTTT. Protein sequence: CASSFRQFFAGGLEHTDTQYF.

The chain links TRBV4-1 to TRBJ2-1; 10 bases are a match to TRBD2. Looked up from germline, CDR1 is MGHRA and CDR2 is YSYEKL. This CDR3 contains 16 residues. The V and J ends lost 1 base and 5 bases, in that order; junction bases with no gene match: 5. DNA of the CDR3: TGCGCCAGCAGCCAAGTGTGGACTAGCGGTAACAATGAGCAGTTCTTC. Its translation: CASSQVWTSGNNEQFF.

The chain employs TRBV5-1 and TRBJ2-5, with 10 bases aligning to TRBD1. Germline V gene data show CDR1 as SGHRS and CDR2 as YFSETQ. The length of the CDR3 is 13 residues. V shed 7 bases and J 5 bases; nucleotides not matched to a gene: 5. As DNA, the CDR3 is TGCGCCAGCTCGACAGGGGGCGAGGAGACCCAGTACTTC. It translates to CASSTGGEETQYF. Supplemented by reference TRBV5-1 and TRBJ2-5, the full variable domain reads KAGVTQTPRYLIKTRGQQVTLSCSPISGHRSVSWYQQTPGQGLQFLFEYFSETQRNKGNFPGRFSGRQFSNSRSEMNVSTLELGDSALYLCASSTGGEETQYFGPGTRLLVL.

This clone is a singleton in its sample. V and J are TRBV19 and TRBJ2-7, with 10 bases identical to TRBD2. Germline loops: CDR1 LNHDA, CDR2 SQIVND (reference sequence). The CDR3 is 14 residues long. The J segment lost 5 bases and the V segment lost 4 bases, leaving 5 bases of the junction unmatched. The CDR3 DNA reads TGTGCCAGTAGTAAAGCGGGGGGGGTCAACGAGCAGTACTTC. Its translation: CASSKAGGVNEQYF.

This sequence joins TRBV5-4 and TRBJ2-5, with D perhaps matching TRBD2 (6 bases). Germline V gene data show CDR1 as SGHNT and CDR2 as YYREEE (reference sequence). Trimming took off 0 bases at V and 2 bases at J, with 14 bases between the two ends. The length of the CDR3 is 16 residues. CDR3 in DNA: TGTGCCAGCAGCTTGGGTGCACTAGCAGCTCAAGAGACCCAGTACTTC. This codes for CASSLGALAAQETQYF.

This sequence joins TRBV25-1 and TRBJ2-1; maybe TRBD1 (6 bases). The ends were cut back, 2 bases at V and 10 bases at J, with 12 bases in the middle. Per the germline V gene, CDR1 is MGHDK and CDR2 is SYGVNS. The CDR3 length is 13 residues. DNA of the CDR3: TGTGCCAGCAGTGAAGTGGGGGCGGGCGAGCAGTTCTTC. It specifies CASSEVGAGEQFF. The full variable domain, with the rest looked up from reference TRBV25-1 and TRBJ2-1, is EADIYQTPRYLVIGTGKKITLECSQTMGHDKMYWYQQDPGMELHLIHYSYGVNSTEKGDLSSESTVSRIRTEHFPLTLESARPSHTSQYLCASSEVGAGEQFFGPGTRLTVL.

This clone occurred once. The V gene is TRBV29-1, the J gene TRBJ1-1; TRBD1 might be the D (5 bases). Trimming left V 1 base short and J 2 bases short, with 14 bases between. Per the germline V gene, CDR1 is SQVTM and CDR2 is ANQGSEA. This CDR3 region has 15 residues. CDR3 amino acids: CSVEGGLLTNTEAFF. In DNA, the CDR3 is TGCAGCGTTGAAGGGGGCCTCCTGACTAACACTGAAGCTTTCTTT. The full variable domain, rest sourced from reference TRBV29-1 and TRBJ1-1, is SAVISQKPSRDICQRGTSLTIQCQVDSQVTMMFWYRQQPGQSLTLIATANQGSEATYESGFVIDKFPISRPNLTFSTLTVSNMSPEDSSIYLCSVEGGLLTNTEAFFGQGTRLTVV.